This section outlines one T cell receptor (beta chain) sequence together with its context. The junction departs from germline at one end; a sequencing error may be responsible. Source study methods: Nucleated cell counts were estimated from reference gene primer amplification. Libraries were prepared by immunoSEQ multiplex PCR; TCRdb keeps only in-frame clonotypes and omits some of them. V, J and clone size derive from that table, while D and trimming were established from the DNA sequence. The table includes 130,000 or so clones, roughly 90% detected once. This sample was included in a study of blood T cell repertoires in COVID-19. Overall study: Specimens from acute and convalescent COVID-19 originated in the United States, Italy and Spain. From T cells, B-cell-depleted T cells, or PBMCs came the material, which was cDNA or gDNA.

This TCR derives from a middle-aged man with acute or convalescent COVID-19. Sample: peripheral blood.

The CDR3 reads CVSSYRTGELFF. As DNA, the CDR3 is TGTGTCAGCAGCTACAGAACTGGGGAGCTGTTTTTT. The rearrangement links TRBV6-6 to TRBJ2-2; D is ambiguous. This CDR3 spans 12 amino acids. CDR1 and CDR2 from the germline V gene are MNHNY and SVGAGI (reference sequence).